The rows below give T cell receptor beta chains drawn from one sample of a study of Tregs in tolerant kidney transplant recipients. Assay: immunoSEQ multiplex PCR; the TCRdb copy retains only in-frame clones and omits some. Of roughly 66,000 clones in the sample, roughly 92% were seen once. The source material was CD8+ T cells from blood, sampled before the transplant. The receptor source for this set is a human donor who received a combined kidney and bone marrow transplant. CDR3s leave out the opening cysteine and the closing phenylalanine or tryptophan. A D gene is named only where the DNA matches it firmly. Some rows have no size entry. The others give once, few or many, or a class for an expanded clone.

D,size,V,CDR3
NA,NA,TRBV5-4,ASSLGAFYNSPLH
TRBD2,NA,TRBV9,ASSSSGGAAGELF
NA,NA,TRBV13,ASSLGPETQY
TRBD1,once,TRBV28,ASSLHTGRDRVVHEQY
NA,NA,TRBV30,AWQGTTDGNTIY
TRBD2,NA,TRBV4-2,ASSRSLAGGRNEQF
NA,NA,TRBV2,ASSSKTLFYNEQF
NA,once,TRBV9,ASSEDPRAVSNEQF
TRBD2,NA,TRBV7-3,ASSLLAGGYNEQF
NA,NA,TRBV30,AWSTPGLPNYGYT
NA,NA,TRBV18,ASYDTSSGNTIY
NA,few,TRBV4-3,ASSQAEGEKLF
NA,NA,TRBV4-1,ASSQDRWGLYEQY
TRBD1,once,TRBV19,ASSTSGQGATNEKLF
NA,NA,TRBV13,ASSLGGRSTDTQY
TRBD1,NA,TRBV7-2,ASSLVGGQVSAEQY
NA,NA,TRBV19,ASSIVTRPDTQY
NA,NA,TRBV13,ASSLQLLRGGYT
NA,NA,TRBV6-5,ASSYGGRSYEQY
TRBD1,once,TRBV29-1,SVGGQDNYGYT
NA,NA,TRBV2,ASSVGARETQY
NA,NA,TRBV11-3,ASSLERGVTDTQY
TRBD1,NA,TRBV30,ASIGTGGPYEQY
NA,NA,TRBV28,AVGGVGTEAF